The clone carrying this T cell receptor (beta chain) has just a few counts. The target antigen is unknown. These data are taken from a study of vaccination and CD4 T cells after COVID-19. Whole-study context: Researchers treated cells with overlapping spike peptides taken from SARS-CoV-2, HCoV-NL63, HCoV-OC43 and HCoV-229E. Study-level points and caveats: Spike mono-reactivity was found in 304 of the 307 vaccine-specific clones identified in convalescent patients.

The junction had 10 bases not matched to a gene; V was cut back by 2 bases and J by 5 bases. The CDR3 runs to 17 residues. CDR1 and CDR2 from the germline V gene are MNHEY and SVGAGI. Oncomine TCR Beta short-read sequencing was applied to DNA from cultured CD4+ T cells. Genomic DNA was isolated from cultured CD4+ T cells. One entry per CDR3 protein results from TCRdb running MiXCR on the PCR reads. Of 12,000 or so distinct CDR3 sequences in the sample, 40% to 60% were seen once. Regarding treatment: approximately nine-day PBMC culture with coronavirus spike peptide pools or control peptides (ViraFEST assay). After expanding antigen-specific T cells with peptide pools, ViraFEST sequenced their TCRs.

This receptor was taken from a human donor who had recovered from COVID-19. V and J are TRBV6-5 and TRBJ2-2; 8 nucleotides agree with TRBD1. Sequencing used CD4+ T cells from blood, cultured in vitro. In nucleotides, the CDR3 is TGTGCCAGCAGTTACCGAAGACAGGGGTGGAGTACCGGGGAGCTGTTTTTT. It is translated as CASSYRRQGWSTGELFF.